Following are 2 T cell receptor beta chains from one sample sequenced in a study of CD8+CD57+ T cells in acquired aplastic anemia (dated by TCRdb to between 2017 and 2018). The sequencer listed for this sample is Illumina HiSeq 2000. TCR beta VDJ combination and CDR3 sequence profiling used genomic DNA as the template. The public reads were reanalyzed by TCRdb: fastp trimming at Q25, MiXCR alignment, in-frame beta chains only. Every entry covers one CDR3 protein and lists the most common genes and DNA from its rows. The sample data list 300,000 or so distinct CDR3 sequences, and 45% to 70% of these were observed just once. The ten largest clonotypes hold roughly 8% of the sample. The sample was sorted CD4+, CD8+, or CD8+CD57+ T cells (not recorded which) from PBMCs. These receptors were taken from a human donor with severe aplastic anemia or a healthy control (not recorded which).

Ten or more counts support this clonotype. The chain has TRBV12-5 and TRBJ1-4; TRBD1 matches 7 bases. The V gene's germline CDR1 is LGHNT and CDR2 FRNRAP. The CDR3 totals 15 residues. V gave up 5 bases and J gave up 8 bases; unmatched junction bases: 11. CDR3 nucleotides: TGTGCTAGTGGTCCGGGACAGAGGTTAATGGAAAAACTGTTTTTT. It encodes CASGPGQRLMEKLFF.

The chain is built from TRBV20-1 and TRBJ2-5; maybe TRBD2 (7 bases). This CDR3 has 16 residues. V gave up 3 bases and J gave up 4 bases, with 21 bases separating them. Germline CDR1 reads DFQATT; CDR2 reads SNEGSKA (reference sequence). The chain's CDR3 is CSASPTLGGGRETQYF. As DNA, the CDR3 is TGCAGTGCTAGTCCGACTTTGGGGGGGGGCCGAGAGACCCAGTACTTC.